The present T cell receptor beta chain was sequenced within a study of cytomegalovirus exposure and HLA in healthy donors. Points from the study as a whole: Within a later analysis, the majority of CMV-associated TCR beta chains appeared HLA-restricted.

To note about this clone: Its antigen is unknown.

The PCR made use of 60 Vbeta and 13 Jbeta primers. Measured with immunoSEQ multiplex PCR; TCRdb has only the in-frame clones, and not every one. The repertoire holds 150,000 to 200,000 clones, with under 80% as singletons. Germline V gene sequence: CDR1 SGDLS, CDR2 YYNGEE. This CDR3 spans 14 amino acids. V lost 2 bases, J lost 4 bases, and 12 bases lay in between. What was sequenced was PBMCs. The sequence was collected from a man in his forties or fifties in good health and CMV-seronegative. The rearrangement joins TRBV9 to TRBJ2-5; maybe TRBD1 (6 bases). CDR3 amino acids: CASSVRTGLETQYF. In nucleotides, the CDR3 is TGTGCCAGCAGCGTCCGCACAGGGCTAGAGACCCAGTACTTC. Combining the CDR3 with reference TRBV9 and TRBJ2-5 gives the whole variable domain DSGVTQTPKHLITATGQRVTLRCSPRSGDLSVYWYQQSLDQGLQFLIQYYNGEERAKGNILERFSAQQFPDLHSELNLSSLELGDSALYFCASSVRTGLETQYFGPGTRLLVL.